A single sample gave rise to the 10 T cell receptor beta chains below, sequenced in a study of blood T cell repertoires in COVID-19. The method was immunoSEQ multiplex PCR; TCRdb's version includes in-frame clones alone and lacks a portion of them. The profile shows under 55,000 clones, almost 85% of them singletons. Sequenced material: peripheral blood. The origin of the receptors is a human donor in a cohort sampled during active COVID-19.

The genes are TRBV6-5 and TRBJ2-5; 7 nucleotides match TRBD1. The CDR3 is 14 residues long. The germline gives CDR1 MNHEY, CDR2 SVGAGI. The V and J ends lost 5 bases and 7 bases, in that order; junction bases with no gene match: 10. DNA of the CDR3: TGTGCCAGCAGTAACGACAGGGACCGGGGGACCCAGTACTTC. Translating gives CASSNDRDRGTQYF.

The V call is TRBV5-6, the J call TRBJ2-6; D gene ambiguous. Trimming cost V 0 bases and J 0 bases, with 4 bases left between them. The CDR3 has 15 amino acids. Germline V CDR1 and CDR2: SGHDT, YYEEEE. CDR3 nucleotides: TGTGCCAGCAGCTTGGTATACTCTGGGGCCAACGTCCTGACTTTC. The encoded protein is CASSLVYSGANVLTF. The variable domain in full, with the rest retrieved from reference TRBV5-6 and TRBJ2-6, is DAGVTQSPTHLIKTRGQQVTLRCSPKSGHDTVSWYQQALGQGPQFIFQYYEEEERQRGNFPDRFSGHQFPNYSSELNVNALLLGDSALYLCASSLVYSGANVLTFGAGSRLTVL.

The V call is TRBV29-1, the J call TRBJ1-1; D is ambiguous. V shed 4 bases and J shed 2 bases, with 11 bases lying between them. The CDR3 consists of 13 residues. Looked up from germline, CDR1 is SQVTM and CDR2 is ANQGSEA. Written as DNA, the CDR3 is TGCAGCGTTGGCATGGCACGAAACACTGAAGCTTTCTTT. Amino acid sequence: CSVGMARNTEAFF.

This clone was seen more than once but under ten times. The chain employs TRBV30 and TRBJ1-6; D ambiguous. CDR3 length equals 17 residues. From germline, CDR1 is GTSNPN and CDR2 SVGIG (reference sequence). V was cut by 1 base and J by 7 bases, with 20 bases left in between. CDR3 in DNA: TGTGCCTGGAGTGACGACCCTTGGGAGGGAATCAATTCACCCCTCCACTTT. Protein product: CAWSDDPWEGINSPLHF.

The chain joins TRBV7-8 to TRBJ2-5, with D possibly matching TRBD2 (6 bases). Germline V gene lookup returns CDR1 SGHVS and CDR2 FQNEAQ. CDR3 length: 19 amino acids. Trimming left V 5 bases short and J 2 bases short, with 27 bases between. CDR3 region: CASSPGLHAYWGNQETQYF. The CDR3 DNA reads TGTGCCAGCAGCCCGGGACTTCATGCCTATTGGGGGAATCAAGAGACCCAGTACTTC.

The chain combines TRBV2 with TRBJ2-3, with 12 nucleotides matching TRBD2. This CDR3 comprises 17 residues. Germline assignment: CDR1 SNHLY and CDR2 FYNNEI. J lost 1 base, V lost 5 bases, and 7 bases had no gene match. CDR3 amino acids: CASSLMRLAGGTDTQYF. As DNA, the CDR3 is TGTGCCAGCAGTCTGATGAGACTAGCGGGGGGCACAGATACGCAGTATTTT.

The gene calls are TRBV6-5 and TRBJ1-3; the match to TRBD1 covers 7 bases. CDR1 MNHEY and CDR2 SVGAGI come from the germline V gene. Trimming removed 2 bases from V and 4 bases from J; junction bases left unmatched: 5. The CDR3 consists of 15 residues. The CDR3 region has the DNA TGTGCCAGCAGTTACACACAGGGGAAAGGAAACACCATATATTTT. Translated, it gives CASSYTQGKGNTIYF.

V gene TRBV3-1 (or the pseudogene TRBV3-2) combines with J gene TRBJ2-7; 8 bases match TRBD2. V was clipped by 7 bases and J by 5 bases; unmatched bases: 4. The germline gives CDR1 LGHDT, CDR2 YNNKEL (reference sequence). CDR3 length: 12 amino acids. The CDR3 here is CASTGGPNEQYF. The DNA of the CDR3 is TGTGCCAGCACGGGAGGGCCCAACGAGCAGTACTTC.

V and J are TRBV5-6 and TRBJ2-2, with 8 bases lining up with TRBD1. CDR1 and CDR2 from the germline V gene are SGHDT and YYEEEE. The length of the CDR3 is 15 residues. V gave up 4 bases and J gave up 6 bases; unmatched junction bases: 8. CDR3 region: CASSLTGDPAGELFF. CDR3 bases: TGTGCCAGCAGCCTGACAGGGGACCCCGCCGGGGAGCTGTTTTTT.

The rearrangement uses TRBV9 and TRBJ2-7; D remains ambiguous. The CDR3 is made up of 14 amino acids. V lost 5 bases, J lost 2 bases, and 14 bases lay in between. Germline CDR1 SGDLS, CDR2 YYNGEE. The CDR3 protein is CASSGLGAPYEQYF. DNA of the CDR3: TGTGCCAGCAGTGGCCTGGGCGCGCCCTACGAGCAGTACTTC.